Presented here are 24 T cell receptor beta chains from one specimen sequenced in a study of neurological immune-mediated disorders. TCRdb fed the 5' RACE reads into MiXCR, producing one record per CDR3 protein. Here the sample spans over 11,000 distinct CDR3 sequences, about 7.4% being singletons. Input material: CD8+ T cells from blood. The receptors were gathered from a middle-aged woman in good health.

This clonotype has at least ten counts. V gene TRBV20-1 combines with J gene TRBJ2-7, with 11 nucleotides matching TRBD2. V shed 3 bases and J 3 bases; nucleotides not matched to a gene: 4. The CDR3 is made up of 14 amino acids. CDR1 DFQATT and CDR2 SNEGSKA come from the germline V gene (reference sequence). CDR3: CSASLSGRGYEQYF. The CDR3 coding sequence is TGCAGTGCTAGCCTTAGCGGGAGGGGCTACGAGCAGTACTTC.

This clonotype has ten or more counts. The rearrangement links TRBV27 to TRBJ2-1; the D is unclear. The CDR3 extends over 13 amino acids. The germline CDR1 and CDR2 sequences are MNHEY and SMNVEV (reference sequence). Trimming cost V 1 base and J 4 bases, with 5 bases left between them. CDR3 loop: CASSLYWYNEQFF. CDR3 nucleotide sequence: TGTGCCAGCAGTTTATATTGGTACAATGAGCAGTTCTTC.

Here the CDR3 reads CAWNSLNANTEAFF. The DNA of the CDR3 is TGTGCCTGGAACTCACTTAATGCGAACACTGAAGCTTTCTTT. The chain links TRBV30 to TRBJ1-1, with no clear D. CDR3 size: 14 residues. The ends were cut back, 4 bases at V and 1 base at J, with 13 bases in the middle. Germline V gene lookup returns CDR1 GTSNPN and CDR2 SVGIG (reference sequence).

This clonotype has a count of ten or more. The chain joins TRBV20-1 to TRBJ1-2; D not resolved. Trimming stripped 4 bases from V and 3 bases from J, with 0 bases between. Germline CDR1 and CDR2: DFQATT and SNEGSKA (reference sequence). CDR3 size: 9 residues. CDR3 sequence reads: CSANYGYTF. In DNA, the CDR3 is TGCAGTGCTAACTATGGCTACACCTTC.

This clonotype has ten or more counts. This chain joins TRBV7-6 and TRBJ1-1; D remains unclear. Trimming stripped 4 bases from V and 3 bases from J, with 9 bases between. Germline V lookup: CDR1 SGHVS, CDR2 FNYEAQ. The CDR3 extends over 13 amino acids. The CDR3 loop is CASSSRVDTEAFF. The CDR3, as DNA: TGTGCCAGCAGCTCTAGGGTCGACACTGAAGCTTTCTTT.

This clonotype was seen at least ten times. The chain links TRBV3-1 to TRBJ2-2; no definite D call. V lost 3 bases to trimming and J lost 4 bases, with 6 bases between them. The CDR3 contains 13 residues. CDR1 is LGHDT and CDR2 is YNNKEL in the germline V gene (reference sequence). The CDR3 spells CASSHTLTGELFF. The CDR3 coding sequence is TGTGCCAGCAGCCATACCCTCACCGGGGAGCTGTTTTTT.

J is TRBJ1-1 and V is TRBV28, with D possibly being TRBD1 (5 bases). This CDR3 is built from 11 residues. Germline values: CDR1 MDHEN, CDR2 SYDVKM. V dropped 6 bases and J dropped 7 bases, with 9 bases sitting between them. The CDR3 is CASSWGVEAFF. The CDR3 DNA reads TGTGCCAGCAGCTGGGGCGTTGAAGCTTTCTTT.

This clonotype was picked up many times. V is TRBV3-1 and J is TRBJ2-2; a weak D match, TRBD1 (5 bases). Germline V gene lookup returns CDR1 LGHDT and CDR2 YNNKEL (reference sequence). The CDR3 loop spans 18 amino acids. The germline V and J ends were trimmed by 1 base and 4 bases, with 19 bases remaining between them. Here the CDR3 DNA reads TGTGCCAGCAGCCAAGTTCAGGGTCAGGGCCTAAGCACCGGGGAGCTGTTTTTT. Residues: CASSQVQGQGLSTGELFF. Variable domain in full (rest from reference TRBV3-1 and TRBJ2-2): DTAVSQTPKYLVTQMGNDKSIKCEQNLGHDTMYWYKQDSKKFLKIMFSYNNKELIINETVPNRFSPKSPDKAHLNLHINSLELGDSAVYFCASSQVQGQGLSTGELFFGEGSRLTVL.

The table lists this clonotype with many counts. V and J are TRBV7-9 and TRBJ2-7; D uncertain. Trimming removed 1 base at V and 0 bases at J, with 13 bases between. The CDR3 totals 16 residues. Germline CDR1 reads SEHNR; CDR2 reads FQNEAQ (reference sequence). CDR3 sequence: CASSLGGWQASYEQYF. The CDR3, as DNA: TGTGCCAGCAGCTTAGGTGGATGGCAGGCCTCCTACGAGCAGTACTTC.

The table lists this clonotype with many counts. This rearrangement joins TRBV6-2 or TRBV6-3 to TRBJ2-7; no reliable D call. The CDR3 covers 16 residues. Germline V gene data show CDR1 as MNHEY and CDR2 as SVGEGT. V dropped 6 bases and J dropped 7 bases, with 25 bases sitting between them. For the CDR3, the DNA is TGTGCCAGCAGCCTCGCTGGGCGGCCGACGACTTGGGAGCAGTACTTC. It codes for CASSLAGRPTTWEQYF.

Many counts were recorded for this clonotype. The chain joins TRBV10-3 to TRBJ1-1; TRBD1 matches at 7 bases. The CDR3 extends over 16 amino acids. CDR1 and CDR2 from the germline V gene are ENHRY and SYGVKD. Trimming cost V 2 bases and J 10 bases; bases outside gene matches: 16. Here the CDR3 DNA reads TGTGCCATCAGTGAGATTCAGGGGGGTCGAATAATGGTAGCTTTCTTT. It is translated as CAISEIQGGRIMVAFF.

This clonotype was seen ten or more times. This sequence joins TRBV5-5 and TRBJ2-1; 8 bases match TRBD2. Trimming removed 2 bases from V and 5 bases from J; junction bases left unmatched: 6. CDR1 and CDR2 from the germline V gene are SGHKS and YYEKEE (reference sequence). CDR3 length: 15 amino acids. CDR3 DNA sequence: TGTGCCAGCAGCTTTTCGGGGGGGCCGAACAATGAGCAGTTCTTC. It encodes CASSFSGGPNNEQFF.

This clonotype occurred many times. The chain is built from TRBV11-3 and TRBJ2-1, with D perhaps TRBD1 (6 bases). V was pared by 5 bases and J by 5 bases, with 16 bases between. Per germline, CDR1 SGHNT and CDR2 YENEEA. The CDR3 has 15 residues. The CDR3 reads CASSPGQGYHNEQFF. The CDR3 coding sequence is TGTGCCAGCAGCCCGGGACAAGGGTACCACAATGAGCAGTTCTTC.

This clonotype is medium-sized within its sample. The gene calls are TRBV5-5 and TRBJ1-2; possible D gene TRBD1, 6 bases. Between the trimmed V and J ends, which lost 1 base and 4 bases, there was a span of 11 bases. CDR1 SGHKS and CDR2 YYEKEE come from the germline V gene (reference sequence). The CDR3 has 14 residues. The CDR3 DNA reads TGTGCCAGCAGCTTGATTGGGGGCACCTATGGCTACACCTTC. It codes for CASSLIGGTYGYTF.

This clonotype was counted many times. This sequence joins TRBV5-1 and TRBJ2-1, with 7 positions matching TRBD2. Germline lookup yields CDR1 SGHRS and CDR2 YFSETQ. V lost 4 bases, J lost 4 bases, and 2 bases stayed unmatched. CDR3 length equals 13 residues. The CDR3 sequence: CASSGGEYNEQFF. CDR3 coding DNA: TGCGCCAGCAGCGGGGGGGAATACAATGAGCAGTTCTTC.

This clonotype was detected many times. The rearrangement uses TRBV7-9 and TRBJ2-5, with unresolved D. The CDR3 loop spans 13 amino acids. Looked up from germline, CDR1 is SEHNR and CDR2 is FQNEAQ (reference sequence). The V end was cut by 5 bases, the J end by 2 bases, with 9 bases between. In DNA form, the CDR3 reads TGTGCCAGCAGCCCCATGGGGCAAGAGACCCAGTACTTC. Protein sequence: CASSPMGQETQYF.

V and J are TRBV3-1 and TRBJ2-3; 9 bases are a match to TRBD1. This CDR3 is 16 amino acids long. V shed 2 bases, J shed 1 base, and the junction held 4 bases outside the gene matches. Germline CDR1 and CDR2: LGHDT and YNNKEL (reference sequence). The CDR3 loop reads CASSQMRTGGTDTQYF. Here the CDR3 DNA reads TGTGCCAGCAGCCAAATGAGGACAGGGGGCACAGATACGCAGTATTTT.

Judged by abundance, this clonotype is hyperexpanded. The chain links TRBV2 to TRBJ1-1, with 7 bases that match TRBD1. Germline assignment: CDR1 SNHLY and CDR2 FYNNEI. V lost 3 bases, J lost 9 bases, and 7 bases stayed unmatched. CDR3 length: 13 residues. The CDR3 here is CASSDGGTDQAFF. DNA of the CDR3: TGTGCCAGCAGTGATGGTGGGACAGACCAAGCTTTCTTT. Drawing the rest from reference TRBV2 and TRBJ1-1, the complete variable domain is EPEVTQTPSHQVTQMGQEVILRCVPISNHLYFYWYRQILGQKVEFLVSFYNNEISEKSEIFDDQFSVERPDGSNFTLKIRSTKLEDSAMYFCASSDGGTDQAFFGQGTRLTVV.

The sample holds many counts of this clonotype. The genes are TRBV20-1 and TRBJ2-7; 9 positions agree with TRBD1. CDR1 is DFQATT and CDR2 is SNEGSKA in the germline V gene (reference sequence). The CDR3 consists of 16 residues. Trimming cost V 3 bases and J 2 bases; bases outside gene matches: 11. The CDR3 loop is CSASGSGTGRAYEQYF. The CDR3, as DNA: TGCAGTGCTAGCGGTTCGGGGACAGGGAGAGCCTACGAGCAGTACTTC.

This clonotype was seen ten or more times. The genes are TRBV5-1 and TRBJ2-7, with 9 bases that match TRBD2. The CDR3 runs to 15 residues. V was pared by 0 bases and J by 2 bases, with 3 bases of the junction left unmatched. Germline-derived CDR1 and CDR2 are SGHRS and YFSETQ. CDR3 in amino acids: CASSLDSGSTYEQYF. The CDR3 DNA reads TGCGCCAGCAGCTTGGATAGCGGGAGTACCTACGAGCAGTACTTC.

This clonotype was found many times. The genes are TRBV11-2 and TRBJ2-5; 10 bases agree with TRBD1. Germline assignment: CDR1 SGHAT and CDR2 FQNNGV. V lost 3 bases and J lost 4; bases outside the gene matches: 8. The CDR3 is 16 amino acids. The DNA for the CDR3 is TGTGCCAGCAGCTTGGGACAGGGGAAAGTGGCAGAGACCCAGTACTTC. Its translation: CASSLGQGKVAETQYF.

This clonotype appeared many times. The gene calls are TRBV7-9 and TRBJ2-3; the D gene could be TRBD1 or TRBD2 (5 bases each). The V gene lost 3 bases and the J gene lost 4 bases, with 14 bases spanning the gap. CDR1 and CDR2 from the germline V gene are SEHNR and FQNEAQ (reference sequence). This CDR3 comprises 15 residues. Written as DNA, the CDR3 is TGTGCCAGCAGCTTGGGACCAGGTGTGGCAGATACGCAGTATTTT. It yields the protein CASSLGPGVADTQYF.

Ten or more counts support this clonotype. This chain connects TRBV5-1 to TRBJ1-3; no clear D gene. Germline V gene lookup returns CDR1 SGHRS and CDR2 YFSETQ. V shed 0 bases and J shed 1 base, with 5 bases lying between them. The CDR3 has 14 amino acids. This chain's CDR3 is CASSLAGSGNTIYF. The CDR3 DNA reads TGCGCCAGCAGCTTGGCTGGGTCTGGAAACACCATATATTTT.

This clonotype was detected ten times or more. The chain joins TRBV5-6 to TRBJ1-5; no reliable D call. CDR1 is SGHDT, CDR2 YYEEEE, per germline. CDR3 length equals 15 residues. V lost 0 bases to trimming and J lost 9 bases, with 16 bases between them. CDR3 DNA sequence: TGTGCCAGCAGCTTGGGGGGAGGCCCCCTGGGGCCCCAGCATTTT. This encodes CASSLGGGPLGPQHF.